This TCR beta chain stems from a study of cytomegalovirus exposure and HLA in healthy donors. Study-level results: A further, later analysis showed that HLA-associated TCR beta chains (compared with equally common others) were more clonally expanded. Cytomegalovirus association was assigned to about 150 TCR beta chains. A later analysis linked a missense variant in DCLRE1C to the trimming of TCR beta V and J genes.

Whereas donors were nominally healthy upon sampling, unrecorded immune exposures were probable. Researchers ran the PCR with 60 Vbeta and 13 Jbeta primers. The method was immunoSEQ multiplex PCR; TCRdb's version includes in-frame clones alone and lacks a portion of them. The table has under 70,000 clones, just over 85% seen once. As concerns this clone: Antigen specificity is unknown.

Germline assignment: CDR1 SGHVS and CDR2 FNYEAQ. V shed 5 bases and J 4 bases; nucleotides not matched to a gene: 9. The CDR3 consists of 15 residues. The chain couples TRBV7-6 to TRBJ2-7; 9 bases fit TRBD2. The sequencing input was PBMCs. This TCR came from a woman under 40 in good health and CMV-seronegative. CDR3 nucleotides: TGTGCCAGCAGCCTAAACGGACTAGCGCGGTACGAGCAGTACTTC. Protein: CASSLNGLARYEQYF.